Below, 29 T cell receptor beta chains from the same sample are listed, as sequenced in a study of shared clonotypes between healthy human individuals. The table came from immunoSEQ multiplex PCR; TCRdb's copy has only in-frame clones and leaves some out. Among around 1.9 million clones listed, about 92% were seen once. The naive CD8 fraction comprised CD45RO-negative cells positively selected for CCR7 and excluded terminally differentiated effector memory CD45RA+ cells. Material for sequencing was naive CD8+ T cells from PBMCs. These TCRs come from a man aged 18 to 29 in good health. Some clones in this sample may be carry-over from other donors' samples.

V usage is TRBV11-2 and J usage is TRBJ2-2; D might be TRBD2 (7 bases). CDR1 is SGHAT, CDR2 FQNNGV, per germline. The CDR3 extends over 16 amino acids. V was pared by 6 bases and J by 5 bases, with 19 bases between. CDR3: CASRGRRGPGTGELFF. CDR3 in DNA: TGTGCCAGCAGGGGACGGCGGGGGCCGGGGACCGGGGAGCTGTTTTTT.

J is TRBJ2-7 and V is TRBV7-2; tentative D call: TRBD1 (6 bases). The germline gives CDR1 SGHTA, CDR2 FQGNSA. The CDR3 length is 15 residues. V shed 5 bases and J shed 3 bases, with 17 bases lying between them. The CDR3 loop is CASSQGMAGVYEQYF. The CDR3 nucleotides read TGTGCCAGCAGCCAGGGGATGGCAGGTGTCTACGAGCAGTACTTC.

The rearrangement uses TRBV27 and TRBJ2-2; D may be TRBD2 (5 bases). The CDR3 spans 12 residues. V shed 6 bases and J shed 5 bases, with 7 bases lying between them. From germline, CDR1 is MNHEY and CDR2 SMNVEV (reference sequence). The CDR3 DNA sequence: TGTGCCAGCAGACGGGGAACCGGGGAGCTGTTTTTT. Translating gives CASRRGTGELFF.

The table lists this clone with a count of one. The chain joins TRBV4-2 to TRBJ1-5; 8 positions agree with TRBD1. V lost 3 bases and J lost 3; bases outside the gene matches: 7. The CDR3 extends over 16 amino acids. Germline V gene data show CDR1 as LGHNA and CDR2 as YNFKEQ. CDR3 bases: TGTGCCAGCAGCCACGAACAGGGGGACAACAATCAGCCCCAGCATTTT. This sequence encodes CASSHEQGDNNQPQHF.

The rearrangement links TRBV6-5 to TRBJ2-1; D unresolved. CDR3 length: 11 amino acids. V lost 7 bases, J lost 14 bases, and 15 bases lay in between. Germline lookup yields CDR1 MNHEY and CDR2 SVGAGI. The CDR3 DNA reads as TGTGCCAGCACCCATCACAATCGGGAGTTCTTC. Translated: CASTHHNREFF.

Note on this clone: This sample also contains other DNA sequences that code for the same CDR3. V and J are TRBV27 and TRBJ2-7, with 7 bases fitting TRBD1. V lost 5 bases to trimming and J lost 2 bases; unmatched junction nucleotides: 6. The CDR3 runs to 14 residues. Looked up from germline, CDR1 is MNHEY and CDR2 is SMNVEV (reference sequence). CDR3 sequence (DNA): TGTGCCAGCAGTCTCGCCGGGACAGCCTACGAGCAGTACTTC. This encodes CASSLAGTAYEQYF.

The chain combines TRBV7-9 with TRBJ2-2; D not resolved. Germline V gene sequence: CDR1 SEHNR, CDR2 FQNEAQ (reference sequence). V gave up 5 bases and J gave up 2 bases, with 15 bases separating them. CDR3 size: 16 residues. The CDR3 reads CASSERKPANTGELFF. The CDR3 DNA is TGTGCCAGCAGCGAACGCAAACCAGCTAACACCGGGGAGCTGTTTTTT.

This clone was seen a single time. DNA for the CDR3: TGTGCCAGCAGTTTAAGGGGGTCGGTGAACACTGAAGCTTTCTTT. The encoded protein is CASSLRGSVNTEAFF. The chain links TRBV27 to TRBJ1-1, with D possibly matching TRBD1 (6 bases). Germline CDR1 and CDR2: MNHEY and SMNVEV (reference sequence). The CDR3 totals 15 residues. Trimming cost V 2 bases and J 0 bases, with 10 bases left between them.

The rearrangement joins TRBV10-3 to TRBJ2-1, with 14 bases matching TRBD2. CDR3 length: 18 residues. V lost 6 bases and J lost 5; bases outside the gene matches: 12. From germline, CDR1 is ENHRY and CDR2 SYGVKD. In nucleotides, the CDR3 is TGTGCCATCAGACGGACTAGCGGGAGGTTGGGGCTTAACAATGAGCAGTTCTTC. Amino acids: CAIRRTSGRLGLNNEQFF.

The V and J genes are TRBV11-2 and TRBJ2-7; 9 bases are a match to TRBD2. Per germline, CDR1 SGHAT and CDR2 FQNNGV. The CDR3 length is 15 residues. The V and J ends lost 1 base and 2 bases, in that order; junction bases with no gene match: 3. The CDR3 loop is CASSLGLAEPYEQYF. CDR3 bases: TGTGCCAGCAGCTTAGGACTAGCGGAGCCCTACGAGCAGTACTTC.

The rearrangement joins TRBV4-3 to TRBJ2-7; TRBD1 agrees at 8 bases. V lost 3 bases, J lost 2 bases, and 6 bases stayed unmatched. Germline V gives CDR1 LGHNA, CDR2 YSLEER. The CDR3 covers 15 residues. The CDR3: CASSQGPDRAYEQYF. CDR3 sequence (DNA): TGCGCCAGCAGCCAGGGACCGGACAGGGCCTACGAGCAGTACTTC.

The chain combines TRBV9 with TRBJ2-2; D unresolved. Trimming left V 0 bases short and J 6 bases short, with 12 bases between. Germline CDR1 SGDLS, CDR2 YYNGEE. The CDR3 runs 15 residues. CDR3 sequence: CASSVVGTIPGELFF. CDR3 bases: TGTGCCAGCAGCGTAGTAGGTACTATCCCCGGGGAGCTGTTTTTT.

This rearrangement joins TRBV12-5 to TRBJ1-1; no reliable D call. V lost 7 bases to trimming and J lost 1 base, with 10 bases between them. The CDR3 length is 13 residues. Germline V gives CDR1 LGHNT, CDR2 FRNRAP. CDR3 coding DNA: TGTGCTAGTGCGTACGGTAGGAACACTGAAGCTTTCTTT. Translating gives CASAYGRNTEAFF.

V usage is TRBV7-9 and J usage is TRBJ2-1, with TRBD1 identical over 7 bases. The J segment lost 6 bases and the V segment lost 6 bases, leaving 8 bases of the junction unmatched. The germline CDR1 and CDR2 sequences are SEHNR and FQNEAQ (reference sequence). The CDR3 is 14 residues long. The CDR3 loop is CASSNPGQINEQFF. The CDR3 nucleotides read TGTGCCAGCAGTAACCCGGGACAGATCAATGAGCAGTTCTTC.

This chain joins TRBV7-9 and TRBJ1-3; TRBD1 aligns across 7 bases. The germline V gene has CDR1 SEHNR and CDR2 FQNEAQ (reference sequence). The CDR3 contains 17 residues. J gave up 4 bases and V 1 base, and 10 bases lay outside the gene matches. In nucleotides, the CDR3 is TGTGCCAGCAGCTTAGTAAGCGACAGGGTGTGGGGAAACACCATATATTTT. Its translation: CASSLVSDRVWGNTIYF.

This sequence joins TRBV5-6 and TRBJ2-7; the match to TRBD1 covers 7 bases. J gave up 0 bases and V 4 bases, and 7 bases lay outside the gene matches. The germline V gene encodes CDR1 SGHDT and CDR2 YYEEEE. This CDR3 is 15 amino acids long. In nucleotides, the CDR3 is TGTGCCAGCAGCGGCAGGGGGTCCCACTCCTACGAGCAGTACTTC. Translated, it gives CASSGRGSHSYEQYF. Filled out from reference TRBV5-6 and TRBJ2-7, the complete variable domain reads DAGVTQSPTHLIKTRGQQVTLRCSPKSGHDTVSWYQQALGQGPQFIFQYYEEEERQRGNFPDRFSGHQFPNYSSELNVNALLLGDSALYLCASSGRGSHSYEQYFGPGTRLTVT.

The rearrangement links TRBV19 to TRBJ2-3; 7 nucleotides match TRBD2. The CDR3 is made up of 15 amino acids. The V and J ends lost 0 bases and 3 bases, in that order; junction bases with no gene match: 3. CDR1 and CDR2 from the germline V gene are LNHDA and SQIVND (reference sequence). In DNA, the CDR3 is TGTGCCAGTAGTATAGAGGGCGGGAGAACAGATACGCAGTATTTT. Translation gives CASSIEGGRTDTQYF.

This clone was detected only once. J is TRBJ1-3 and V is TRBV15; D is ambiguous. This CDR3 has 14 amino acids. Looked up from germline, CDR1 is LNHNV and CDR2 is YYDKDF (reference sequence). V lost 2 bases and J lost 2, with 7 bases in between. In DNA form, the CDR3 reads TGTGCCACCAGCAGATTAGGCCCTGGAAACACCATATATTTT. Translated, it gives CATSRLGPGNTIYF. The variable domain in full, completed from reference TRBV15 and TRBJ1-3, reads DAMVIQNPRYQVTQFGKPVTLSCSQTLNHNVMYWYQQKSSQAPKLLFHYYDKDFNNEADTPDNFQSRRPNTSFCFLDIRSPGLGDTAMYLCATSRLGPGNTIYFGEGSWLTVV.

V usage is TRBV10-3 and J usage is TRBJ2-7; 12 bases agree with TRBD1. Trimming cost V 6 bases and J 5 bases; bases outside gene matches: 11. The CDR3 is 16 residues long. Per germline, CDR1 ENHRY and CDR2 SYGVKD. The CDR3 region has the DNA TGTGCCATCAGGTTCGAGCCGGGACAGGGGGCTAACGAGCAGTACTTC. This encodes CAIRFEPGQGANEQYF.

The genes are TRBV28 and TRBJ2-1; no reliable D call. Germline V lookup: CDR1 MDHEN, CDR2 SYDVKM. V dropped 3 bases and J dropped 4 bases, with 7 bases sitting between them. The CDR3 is 13 amino acids. CDR3 nucleotide sequence: TGTGCCAGCAGTTTCGTCACGTACAATGAGCAGTTCTTC. It encodes CASSFVTYNEQFF.

The J gene is TRBJ2-1, the V gene TRBV9, with TRBD2 as a possible D gene (6 bases). Germline CDR1 SGDLS, CDR2 YYNGEE. Between the trimmed V and J ends, which lost 4 bases and 9 bases, there was a span of 26 bases. The CDR3 totals 17 residues. As DNA, the CDR3 is TGTGCCAGCAGCCCTCGGGAAGGGACTGCTCATTGGGGTGAGCAGTTCTTC. Protein sequence: CASSPREGTAHWGEQFF.

This rearrangement joins TRBV27 to TRBJ2-7; 9 bases line up with TRBD2. The V gene end was trimmed by 7 bases and the J gene end by 5 bases; junction bases not matched to a gene: 9. The CDR3 is 14 residues long. CDR1 is MNHEY and CDR2 is SMNVEV in the germline V gene (reference sequence). CDR3 sequence (DNA): TGTGCCAGCACCATTAGCGGGAGACTCGACGAGCAGTACTTC. Residues: CASTISGRLDEQYF.

This clone was seen just once. The V gene is TRBV28, the J gene TRBJ2-1; TRBD1 matches 7 bases. The CDR3 covers 15 residues. The germline V gene encodes CDR1 MDHEN and CDR2 SYDVKM. Trimming cost V 8 bases and J 2 bases; bases outside gene matches: 9. In DNA, the CDR3 is TGTGCCAGCTTGGGGACAGCCATGCCCTACAATGAGCAGTTCTTC. Its translation is CASLGTAMPYNEQFF.

The J gene is TRBJ2-5, the V gene TRBV6-1; D is uncertain. The ends were cut back, 4 bases at V and 4 bases at J, with 13 bases in the middle. CDR3 length: 14 residues. Germline lookup yields CDR1 MNHNS and CDR2 SASEGT. CDR3 region: CASSALGKRETQYF. The CDR3 DNA is TGTGCCAGCAGTGCGCTAGGAAAAAGAGAGACCCAGTACTTC.

V usage is TRBV11-2 and J usage is TRBJ2-3, with D hard to call. Between the trimmed V and J ends, which lost 1 base and 2 bases, there was a span of 10 bases. The CDR3 totals 15 residues. Germline assignment: CDR1 SGHAT and CDR2 FQNNGV. The DNA for the CDR3 is TGTGCCAGCAGCTTAGGGCTCGTTGACACAGATACGCAGTATTTT. Translating it yields CASSLGLVDTDTQYF.

The chain joins TRBV11-2 to TRBJ2-7; D remains ambiguous. Looked up from germline, CDR1 is SGHAT and CDR2 is FQNNGV. Trimming cost V 3 bases and J 3 bases, with 12 bases left between them. This CDR3 is 14 amino acids long. DNA of the CDR3: TGTGCCAGCAGCTTCCCAGGTTACGGCTACGAGCAGTACTTC. This translates into CASSFPGYGYEQYF.

V is TRBV7-9 and J is TRBJ2-5; the D gene is possibly TRBD1 (5 bases). The CDR3 totals 14 residues. Trimming stripped 6 bases from V and 5 bases from J, with 16 bases between. Per germline, CDR1 SEHNR and CDR2 FQNEAQ (reference sequence). CDR3: CASSFKGRAETQYF. Here the CDR3 DNA reads TGTGCCAGCAGTTTTAAGGGCAGGGCGGAGACCCAGTACTTC.

In regard to this clone: The sample contains more than one DNA sequence encoding this CDR3. The gene calls are TRBV9 and TRBJ2-1, with D possibly being TRBD2 (5 bases). The ends were cut back, 5 bases at V and 6 bases at J, with 9 bases in the middle. There are 12 residues in the CDR3. Germline V gene sequence: CDR1 SGDLS, CDR2 YYNGEE. CDR3 loop: CASSRSGNEQFF. CDR3 coding DNA: TGTGCCAGCAGTCGGAGCGGCAATGAGCAGTTCTTC.

This chain links TRBV7-9 with TRBJ1-1; no firm D call. Trimming cost V 11 bases and J 3 bases, with 22 bases left between them. The CDR3 loop spans 15 amino acids. Germline CDR1 SEHNR, CDR2 FQNEAQ (reference sequence). This CDR3 reads CALNIMRTADTEAFF. The CDR3 DNA reads TGTGCCTTAAACATCATGAGAACTGCGGACACTGAAGCTTTCTTT.